The rows below give T cell receptor beta chains drawn from one sample of a study of response to subunit inactivated influenza vaccine. TCRdb reprocessed the RT-PCR reads with MiXCR, giving one entry per CDR3 protein. The sample lists 860,000 or so distinct CDR3 sequences, about 20% seen once, with about 10% in the top ten. The source was PBMCs from blood, collected more than 4 days after vaccination. Receptors were obtained from a middle-aged man who received an inactivated influenza vaccine. The conserved cysteine and the conserved F or W are not part of the CDR3 here.

V gene: TRBV10-3
CDR3 length: 12
CDR3 protein: AIRDRGSADTQY

V gene: TRBV28
CDR3 length: 13
CDR3 protein: ASRSGQGNYNEQF

V gene: TRBV6-2/TRBV6-3
CDR3 length: 14
CDR3 protein: ASSYFGRGASSEQY

V gene: TRBV7-3
CDR3 length: 10
CDR3 protein: ASGAGLNEQF

V gene: TRBV28
CDR3 length: 13
CDR3 protein: ASSLGQTVNSPLH

V gene: TRBV15
CDR3 length: 11
CDR3 protein: ATSRDIGRGYT

V gene: TRBV12-3/TRBV12-4
CDR3 length: 11
CDR3 protein: ASKGFQDQPQH

V gene: TRBV29-1
CDR3 length: 12
CDR3 protein: SVEGSGGVSEAF

V gene: TRBV7-2
CDR3 length: 17
CDR3 protein: ASSFASLGWGRGTDTQY

V gene: TRBV6-6
CDR3 length: 11
CDR3 protein: ASAGGGPGELF

V gene: TRBV4-3
CDR3 length: 14
CDR3 protein: ASSQWASGGEYEQY

V gene: TRBV7-2
CDR3 length: 15
CDR3 protein: ASSLGGQVRGANVLT

V gene: TRBV29-1
CDR3 length: 11
CDR3 protein: SVEEVAYNEQF

V gene: TRBV6-5
CDR3 length: 15
CDR3 protein: ASSSLSGGGSYNEQF

V gene: TRBV7-9
CDR3 length: 14
CDR3 protein: ASSLYWSRSYNEQF

V gene: TRBV9
CDR3 length: 13
CDR3 protein: ASSVEGGPIYEQY

V gene: TRBV12-3/TRBV12-4
CDR3 length: 13
CDR3 protein: ASSWGQGLSSTLH

V gene: TRBV27
CDR3 length: 15
CDR3 protein: ASSTLHPTSGGYEQY

V gene: TRBV18
CDR3 length: 11
CDR3 protein: ASSVDRDTEAF

V gene: TRBV6-1
CDR3 length: 12
CDR3 protein: ASSDLLLTGMQY

V gene: TRBV7-2
CDR3 length: 10
CDR3 protein: ASSSSFYEQY

V gene: TRBV4-3
CDR3 length: 15
CDR3 protein: ASSQDRQGLFRSPLH

V gene: TRBV19
CDR3 length: 12
CDR3 protein: ASHPDLNTGELF

V gene: TRBV3-1
CDR3 length: 13
CDR3 protein: ASSQVMTTNEKLF

V gene: TRBV4-3
CDR3 length: 13
CDR3 protein: ASSQDAGYGNIQY

V gene: TRBV6-1
CDR3 length: 11
CDR3 protein: ATGGLAGETQY

V gene: TRBV27
CDR3 length: 13
CDR3 protein: ASSIQGNPRNEQF

V gene: TRBV29-1
CDR3 length: 14
CDR3 protein: SVVYASADLNQPQH

V gene: TRBV20-1
CDR3 length: 9
CDR3 protein: SARSLMEQF

V gene: TRBV12-3/TRBV12-4
CDR3 length: 11
CDR3 protein: ASIHSGANVLT

V gene: TRBV29-1
CDR3 length: 12
CDR3 protein: SVEGQGGLNEQF

V gene: TRBV5-1
CDR3 length: 11
CDR3 protein: ASTLDYPGELF